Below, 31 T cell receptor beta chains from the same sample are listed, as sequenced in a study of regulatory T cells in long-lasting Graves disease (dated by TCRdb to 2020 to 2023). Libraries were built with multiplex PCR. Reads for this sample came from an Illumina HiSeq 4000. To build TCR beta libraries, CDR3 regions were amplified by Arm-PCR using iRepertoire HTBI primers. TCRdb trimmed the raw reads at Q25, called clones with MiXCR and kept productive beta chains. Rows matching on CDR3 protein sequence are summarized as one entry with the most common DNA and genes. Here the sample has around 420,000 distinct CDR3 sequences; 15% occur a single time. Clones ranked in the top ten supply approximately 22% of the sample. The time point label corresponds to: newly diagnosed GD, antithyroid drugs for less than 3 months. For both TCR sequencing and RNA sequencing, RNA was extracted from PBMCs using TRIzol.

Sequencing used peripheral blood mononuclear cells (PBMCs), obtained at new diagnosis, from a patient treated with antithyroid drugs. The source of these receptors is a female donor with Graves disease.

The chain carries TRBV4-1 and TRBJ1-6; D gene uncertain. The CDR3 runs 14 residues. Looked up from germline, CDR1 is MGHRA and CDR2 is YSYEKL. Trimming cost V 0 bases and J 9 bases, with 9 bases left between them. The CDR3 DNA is TGCGCCAGCAGCCAAGAGAGGGCCGGTTCACCCCTCCACTTT. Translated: CASSQERAGSPLHF.

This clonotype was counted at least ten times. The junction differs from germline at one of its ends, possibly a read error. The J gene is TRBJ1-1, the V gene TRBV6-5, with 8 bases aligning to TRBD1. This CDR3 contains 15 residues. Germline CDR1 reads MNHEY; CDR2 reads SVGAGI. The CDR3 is CASIYSGTGNTEAFF. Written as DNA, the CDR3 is TGTGCCAGCATTTACTCAGGGACAGGTAACACTGAAGCTTTCTTT.

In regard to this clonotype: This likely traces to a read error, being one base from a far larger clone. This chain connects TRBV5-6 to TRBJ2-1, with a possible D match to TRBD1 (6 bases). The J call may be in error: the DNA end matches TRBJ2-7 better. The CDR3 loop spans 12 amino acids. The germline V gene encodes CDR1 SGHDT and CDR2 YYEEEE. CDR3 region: CASSLGDNEQYF. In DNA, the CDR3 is TGTGCCAGCAGCTTGGGGGACAATGAGCAGTACTTC.

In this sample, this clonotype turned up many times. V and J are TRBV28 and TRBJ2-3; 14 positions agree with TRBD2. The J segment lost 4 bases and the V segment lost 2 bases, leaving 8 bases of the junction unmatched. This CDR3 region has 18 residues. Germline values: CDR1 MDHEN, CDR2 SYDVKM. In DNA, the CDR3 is TGTGCCAGCAGTTTAATGGGACTAGCGGGGGTCCGTCCAGATACGCAGTATTTT. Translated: CASSLMGLAGVRPDTQYF.

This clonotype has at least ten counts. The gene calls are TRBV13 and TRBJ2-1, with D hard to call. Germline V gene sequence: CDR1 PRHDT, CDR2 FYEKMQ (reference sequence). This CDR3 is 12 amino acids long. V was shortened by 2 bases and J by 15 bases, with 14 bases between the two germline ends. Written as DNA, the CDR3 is TGTGCCAGCAGCTTACGGCTTGCCGCAAGGTTCTTC. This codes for CASSLRLAARFF. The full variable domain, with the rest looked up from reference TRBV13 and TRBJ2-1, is AAGVIQSPRHLIKEKRETATLKCYPIPRHDTVYWYQQGPGQDPQFLISFYEKMQSDKGSIPDRFSAQQFSDYHSELNMSSLELGDSALYFCASSLRLAARFFGPGTRLTVL.

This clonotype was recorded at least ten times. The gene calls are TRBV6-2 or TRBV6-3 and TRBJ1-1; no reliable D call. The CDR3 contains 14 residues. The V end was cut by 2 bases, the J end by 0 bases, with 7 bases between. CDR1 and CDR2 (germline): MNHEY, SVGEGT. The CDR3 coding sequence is TGTGCCAGCAGTTACAGCTTTATGAACACTGAAGCTTTCTTT. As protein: CASSYSFMNTEAFF.

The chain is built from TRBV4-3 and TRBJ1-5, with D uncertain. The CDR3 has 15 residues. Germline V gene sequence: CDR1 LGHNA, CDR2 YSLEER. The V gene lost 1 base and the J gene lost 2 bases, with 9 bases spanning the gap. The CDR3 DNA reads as TGCGCCAGCAGCCAAGTGGGATCGCGCAATCAGCCCCAGCATTTT. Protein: CASSQVGSRNQPQHF.

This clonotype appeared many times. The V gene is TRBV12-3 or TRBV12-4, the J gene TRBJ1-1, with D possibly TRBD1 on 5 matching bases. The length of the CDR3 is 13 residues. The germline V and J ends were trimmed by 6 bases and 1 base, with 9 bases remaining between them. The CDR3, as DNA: TGTGCCAGCAGATTCGACAGGAACACTGAAGCTTTCTTT. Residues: CASRFDRNTEAFF.

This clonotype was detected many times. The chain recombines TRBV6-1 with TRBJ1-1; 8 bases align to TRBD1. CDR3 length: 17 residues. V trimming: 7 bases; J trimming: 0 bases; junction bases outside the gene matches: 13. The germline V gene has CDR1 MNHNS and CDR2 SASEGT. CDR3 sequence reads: CASTFGQGRSMNTEAFF. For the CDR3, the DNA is TGTGCCAGCACGTTTGGACAGGGTCGGTCGATGAACACTGAAGCTTTCTTT.

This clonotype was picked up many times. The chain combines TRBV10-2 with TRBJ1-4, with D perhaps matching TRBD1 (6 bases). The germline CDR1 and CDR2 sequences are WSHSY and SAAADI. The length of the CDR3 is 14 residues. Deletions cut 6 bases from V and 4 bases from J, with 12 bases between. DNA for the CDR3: TGCGCCAGCAGAGAGGAGGGGGGTAATGAAAAACTGTTTTTT. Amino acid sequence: CASREEGGNEKLFF.

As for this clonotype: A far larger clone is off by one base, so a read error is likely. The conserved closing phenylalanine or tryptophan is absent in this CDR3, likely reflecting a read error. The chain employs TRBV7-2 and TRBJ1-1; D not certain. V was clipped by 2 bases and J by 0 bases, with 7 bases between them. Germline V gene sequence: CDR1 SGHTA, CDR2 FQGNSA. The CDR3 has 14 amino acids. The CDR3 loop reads CASSLTLLNTEAFS. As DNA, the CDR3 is TGTGCCAGCAGCTTAACCCTGTTGAACACTGAAGCTTTCTCT.

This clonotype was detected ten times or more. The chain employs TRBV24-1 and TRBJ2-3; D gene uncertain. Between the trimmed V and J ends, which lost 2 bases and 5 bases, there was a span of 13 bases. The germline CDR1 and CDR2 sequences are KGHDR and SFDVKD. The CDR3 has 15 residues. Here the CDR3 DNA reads TGTGCCACCAGTGATTCTAGGTGGATTGGAGATACGCAGTATTTT. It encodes CATSDSRWIGDTQYF.

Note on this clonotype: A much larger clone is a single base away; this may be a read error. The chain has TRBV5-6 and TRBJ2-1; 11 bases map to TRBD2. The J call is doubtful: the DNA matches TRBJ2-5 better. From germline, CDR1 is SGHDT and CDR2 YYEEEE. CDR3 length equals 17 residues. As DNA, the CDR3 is TGTGCCGGCAGCTTGAGTAGCGGGGGGGCCGAAGATTTGCCCCAGTACTTC. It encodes CAGSLSSGGAEDLPQYF.

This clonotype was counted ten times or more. CDR3 in amino acids: CASSPNLWSVYTF. The CDR3, as DNA: TGTGCCAGCAGTCCCAACCTATGGTCCGTCTACACCTTC. This rearrangement joins TRBV27 to TRBJ1-2; no reliable D call. V lost 5 bases to trimming and J lost 10 bases, with 17 bases between them. The CDR3 contains 13 residues. Germline V CDR1 and CDR2: MNHEY, SMNVEV (reference sequence).

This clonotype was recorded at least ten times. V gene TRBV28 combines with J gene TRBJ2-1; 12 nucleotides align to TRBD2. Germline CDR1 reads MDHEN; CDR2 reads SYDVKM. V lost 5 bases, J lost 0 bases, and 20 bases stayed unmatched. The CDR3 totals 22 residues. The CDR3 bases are TGTGCCAGCAGTCCGTGGATGGGACTAGCGGGCCAAGGGGGGCTCTCCTACAATGAGCAGTTCTTC. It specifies CASSPWMGLAGQGGLSYNEQFF. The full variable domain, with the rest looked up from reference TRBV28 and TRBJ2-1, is DVKVTQSSRYLVKRTGEKVFLECVQDMDHENMFWYRQDPGLGLRLIYFSYDVKMKEKGDIPEGYSVSREKKERFSLILESASTNQTSMYLCASSPWMGLAGQGGLSYNEQFFGPGTRLTVL.

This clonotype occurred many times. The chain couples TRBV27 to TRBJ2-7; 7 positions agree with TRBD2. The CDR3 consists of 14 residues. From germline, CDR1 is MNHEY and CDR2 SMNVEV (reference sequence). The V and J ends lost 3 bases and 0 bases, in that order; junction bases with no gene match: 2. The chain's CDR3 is CASSFRDYSYEQYF. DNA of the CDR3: TGTGCCAGCAGTTTCCGGGACTACTCCTACGAGCAGTACTTC.

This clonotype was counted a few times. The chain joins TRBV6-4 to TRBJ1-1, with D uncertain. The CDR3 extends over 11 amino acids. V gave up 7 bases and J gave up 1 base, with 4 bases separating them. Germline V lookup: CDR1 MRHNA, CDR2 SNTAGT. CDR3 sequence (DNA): TGTGCCAGCACGCGGAACACTGAAGCTTTCTTT. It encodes CASTRNTEAFF.

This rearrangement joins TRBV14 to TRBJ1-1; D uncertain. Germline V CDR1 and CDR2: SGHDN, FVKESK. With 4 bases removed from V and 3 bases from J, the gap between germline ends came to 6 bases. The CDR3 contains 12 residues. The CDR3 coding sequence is TGTGCCAGCAGCCTGGACCACACTGAAGCTTTCTTT. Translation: CASSLDHTEAFF. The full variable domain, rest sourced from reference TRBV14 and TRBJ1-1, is EAGVTQFPSHSVIEKGQTVTLRCDPISGHDNLYWYRRVMGKEIKFLLHFVKESKQDESGMPNNRFLAERTGGTYSTLKVQPAELEDSGVYFCASSLDHTEAFFGQGTRLTVV.

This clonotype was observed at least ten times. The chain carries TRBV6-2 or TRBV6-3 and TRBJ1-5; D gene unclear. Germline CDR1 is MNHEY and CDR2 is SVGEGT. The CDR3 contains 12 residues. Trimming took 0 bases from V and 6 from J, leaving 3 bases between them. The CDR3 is CASSYSFQPQHF. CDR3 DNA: TGTGCCAGCAGTTACTCGTTTCAGCCCCAGCATTTT.

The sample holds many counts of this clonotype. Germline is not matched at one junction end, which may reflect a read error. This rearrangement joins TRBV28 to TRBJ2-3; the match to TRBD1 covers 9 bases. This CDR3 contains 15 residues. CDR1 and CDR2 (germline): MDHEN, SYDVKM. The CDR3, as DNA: TGTGCCAGCAGTCTATGGACAGGGGACACAGATACGCAGTATTTT. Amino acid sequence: CASSLWTGDTDTQYF.

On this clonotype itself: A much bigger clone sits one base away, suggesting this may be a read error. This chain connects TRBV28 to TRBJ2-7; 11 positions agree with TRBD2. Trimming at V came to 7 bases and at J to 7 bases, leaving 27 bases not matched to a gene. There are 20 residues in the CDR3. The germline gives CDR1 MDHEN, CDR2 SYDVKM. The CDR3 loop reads CASINISGRALSRSYNEQYF. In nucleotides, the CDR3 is TGTGCCAGCATTAACATTAGCGGGAGGGCCCTCTCTCGGTCCTACAATGAGCAGTACTTC. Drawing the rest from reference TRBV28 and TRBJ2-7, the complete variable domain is DVKVTQSSRYLVKRTGEKVFLECVQDMDHENMFWYRQDPGLGLRLIYFSYDVKMKEKGDIPEGYSVSREKKERFSLILESASTNQTSMYLCASINISGRALSRSYNEQYFGPGTRLTVT.

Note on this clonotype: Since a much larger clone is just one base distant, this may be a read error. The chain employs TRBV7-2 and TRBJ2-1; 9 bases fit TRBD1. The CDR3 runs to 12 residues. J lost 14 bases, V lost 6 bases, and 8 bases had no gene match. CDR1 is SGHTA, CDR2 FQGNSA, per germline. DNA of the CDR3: TGTGCCAGCAGATTGACAGGGGGAGAGGAGTTCTTC. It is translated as CASRLTGGEEFF.

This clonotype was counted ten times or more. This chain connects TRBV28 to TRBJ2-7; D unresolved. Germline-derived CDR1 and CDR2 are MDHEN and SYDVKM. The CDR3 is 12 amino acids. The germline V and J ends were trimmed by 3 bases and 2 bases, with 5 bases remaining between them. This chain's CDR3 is CASSFSAYEQYF. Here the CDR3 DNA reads TGTGCCAGCAGTTTTTCGGCCTACGAGCAGTACTTC.

CDR3 sequence: CSVVDRPPYEQYF. DNA of the CDR3: TGCAGCGTTGTGGACAGGCCCCCCTACGAGCAGTACTTC. V usage is TRBV29-1 and J usage is TRBJ2-7; TRBD1 matches 7 bases. The V gene end was trimmed by 4 bases and the J gene end by 2 bases; junction bases not matched to a gene: 5. CDR1 and CDR2 (germline): SQVTM, ANQGSEA. This CDR3 has 13 residues.

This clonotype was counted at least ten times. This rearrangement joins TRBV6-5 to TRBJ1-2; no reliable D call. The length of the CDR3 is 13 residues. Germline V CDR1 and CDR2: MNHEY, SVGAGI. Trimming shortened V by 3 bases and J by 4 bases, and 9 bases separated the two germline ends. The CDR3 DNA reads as TGTGCCAGCAGTTATGGACGGATCTATGGCTACACCTTC. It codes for CASSYGRIYGYTF.

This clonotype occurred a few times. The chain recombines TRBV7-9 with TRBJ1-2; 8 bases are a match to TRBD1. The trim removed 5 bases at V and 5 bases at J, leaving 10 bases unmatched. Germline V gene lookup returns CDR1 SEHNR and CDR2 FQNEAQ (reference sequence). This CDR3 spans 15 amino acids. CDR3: CASSPRTGKVYGYTF. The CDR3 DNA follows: TGTGCCAGCAGCCCGAGGACAGGGAAAGTTTATGGCTACACCTTC.

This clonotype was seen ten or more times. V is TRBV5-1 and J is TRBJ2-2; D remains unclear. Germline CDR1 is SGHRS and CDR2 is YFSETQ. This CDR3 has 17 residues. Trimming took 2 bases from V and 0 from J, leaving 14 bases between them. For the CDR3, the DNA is TGCGCCAGCAGCTTAGATCCAATAGCTTCGAACACCGGGGAGCTGTTTTTT. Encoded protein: CASSLDPIASNTGELFF. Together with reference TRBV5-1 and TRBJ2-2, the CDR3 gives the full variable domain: KAGVTQTPRYLIKTRGQQVTLSCSPISGHRSVSWYQQTPGQGLQFLFEYFSETQRNKGNFPGRFSGRQFSNSRSEMNVSTLELGDSALYLCASSLDPIASNTGELFFGEGSRLTVL.

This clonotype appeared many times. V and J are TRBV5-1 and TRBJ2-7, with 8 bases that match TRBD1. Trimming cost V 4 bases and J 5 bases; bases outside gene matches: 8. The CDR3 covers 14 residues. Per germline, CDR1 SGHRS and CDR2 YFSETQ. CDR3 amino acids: CASSLVTGVDEQYF. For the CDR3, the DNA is TGCGCCAGCAGCCTAGTGACAGGGGTGGACGAGCAGTACTTC. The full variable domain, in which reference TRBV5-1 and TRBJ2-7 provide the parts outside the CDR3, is KAGVTQTPRYLIKTRGQQVTLSCSPISGHRSVSWYQQTPGQGLQFLFEYFSETQRNKGNFPGRFSGRQFSNSRSEMNVSTLELGDSALYLCASSLVTGVDEQYFGPGTRLTVT.

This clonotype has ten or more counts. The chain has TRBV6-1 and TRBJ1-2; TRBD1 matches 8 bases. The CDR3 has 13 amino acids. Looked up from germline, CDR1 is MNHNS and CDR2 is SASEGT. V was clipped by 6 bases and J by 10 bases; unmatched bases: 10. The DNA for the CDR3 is TGTGCCAGCAGACAAGCTCCACAGGGGGACTACACCTTC. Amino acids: CASRQAPQGDYTF.

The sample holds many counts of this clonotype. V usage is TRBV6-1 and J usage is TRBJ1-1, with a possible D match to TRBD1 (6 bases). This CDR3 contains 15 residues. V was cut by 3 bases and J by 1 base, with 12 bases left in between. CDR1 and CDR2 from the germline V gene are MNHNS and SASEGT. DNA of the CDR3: TGTGCCAGCAGTGACCTCGTGGGGGCGAACACTGAAGCTTTCTTT. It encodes CASSDLVGANTEAFF.

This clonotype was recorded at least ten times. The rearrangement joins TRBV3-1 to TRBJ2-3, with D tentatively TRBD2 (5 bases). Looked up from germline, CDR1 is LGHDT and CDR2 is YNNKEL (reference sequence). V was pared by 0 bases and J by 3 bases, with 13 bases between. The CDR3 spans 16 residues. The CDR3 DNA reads TGTGCCAGCAGCCAAGAGAGTCTAGCTAGTACAGATACGCAGTATTTT. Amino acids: CASSQESLASTDTQYF.